The rows below give T cell receptor beta chains drawn from one sample of a study of T cells in Graves' hyperthyroidism and ophthalmopathy. In TCRdb, the multiplex PCR reads were re-called with MiXCR into one record per CDR3 protein. The sample records around 490,000 distinct CDR3 sequences, 15% to 20% being singletons. The sample was blood. Receptors originate from a man aged 35 to 55 with Graves' ophthalmopathy. CDR3s include the opening cysteine and the closing phenylalanine or tryptophan. The D gene is left open where the match is weak. Clone size is not always given. Where it is, it says once, few, many or a class for expanded clones.

j_call | d_call | clone_size | v_call | cdr3_aa | cdr3_nt
TRBJ2-5 | NA | few | TRBV18 | CASSPTPSPEETQYF | TGTGCCAGCTCACCGACTCCCAGCCCTGAAGAGACCCAGTACTTC
TRBJ2-1 | TRBD2 | NA | TRBV19 | CASSIGSGINEQFF | TGTGCCAGTAGTATCGGCAGCGGGATCAATGAGCAGTTCTTC
TRBJ2-7 | TRBD1 | NA | TRBV28 | CAIQGVYEQYF | TGTGCCATCCAGGGGGTATACGAGCAGTACTTC
TRBJ1-1 | NA | few | TRBV28 | CASTQSGRGAFF | TGTGCCAGCACCCAATCCGGGAGGGGGGCTTTCTTT
TRBJ2-1 | TRBD1 | NA | TRBV29-1 | CSALPRRDRGYNEQFF | TGCAGCGCCCTCCCTAGAAGGGACAGGGGCTACAATGAGCAGTTCTTC
TRBJ2-7 | NA | once | TRBV5-6 | CASSSTGEGSYEQYF | TGTGCCAGCAGCTCTACAGGGGAGGGGTCCTACGAGCAGTACTTC
TRBJ2-7 | NA | NA | TRBV6-5 | CASSLLDSSLYEQYF | TGTGCCAGCAGTTTGTTAGACAGTTCTCTTTACGAGCAGTACTTC
TRBJ2-7 | NA | many | TRBV3-1 | CASSQESGWEQYF | TGTGCCAGCAGCCAAGAGTCGGGGTGGGAGCAGTACTTC
TRBJ1-1 | TRBD1 | NA | TRBV9 | CASSGPPGQLNTEAFF | TGTGCCAGCAGCGGACCCCCGGGACAGCTTAACACTGAAGCTTTCTTT
TRBJ2-4 | TRBD2 | NA | TRBV20-1 | CSAETSGNIQYF | TGCAGTGCCGAGACTAGCGGGAACATTCAGTACTTC
TRBJ1-1 | NA | many | TRBV29-1 | CSVVDGNTEAFF | TGCAGCGTTGTGGACGGTAACACTGAAGCTTTCTTT